These 16 T cell receptor beta chains came from one sample sequenced in a study of cytotoxic CD8 clonotypes in ibrutinib-treated CLL (dated by TCRdb to about 2021). The sample's time point, from its label and the paper: less than 30 months on ibrutinib. The library was obtained by the immunoSEQ multiplex PCR assay. Imported from immuneACCESS, the table was reduced by TCRdb to in-frame sequences with V and J called. These copies leave out some clones; in studies compared against another copy, an unresolved V gene accounts for under half, and the cause of the remainder is not known. Recorded for this sample are roughly 250,000 clones; roughly 70% of them occurred a single time. The leading ten clones occupy 15% of the sample. The sequenced sample was PBMCs, obtained after 24 months of ibrutinib treatment. The origin of the receptors is a human donor with chronic lymphocytic leukemia.

J is TRBJ2-7 and V is TRBV4-2; D tentatively fits TRBD1 or TRBD2 (5 bases each). Germline CDR1 reads LGHNA; CDR2 reads YNFKEQ. The V end was cut by 1 base, the J end by 5 bases, with 12 bases between. This CDR3 has 14 residues. CDR3: CASSQVGAINEQYF. The DNA for the CDR3 is TGTGCCAGCAGCCAAGTCGGGGCAATCAACGAGCAGTACTTC.

The chain is built from TRBV6-4 and TRBJ1-2; D is perhaps TRBD1 (5 bases). V shed 3 bases and J shed 8 bases, with 13 bases lying between them. CDR3 length: 13 residues. CDR1 and CDR2 (germline): MRHNA, SNTAGT. CDR3 region: CASSEPGASGYTF. CDR3 DNA sequence: TGTGCCAGCAGTGAACCCGGGGCGAGCGGCTACACCTTC.

This clone has only a few counts. The rearrangement uses TRBV29-1 and TRBJ2-1, with a possible D match to TRBD2 (6 bases). V lost 8 bases to trimming and J lost 6 bases, with 14 bases between them. CDR1 and CDR2 from the germline V gene are SQVTM and ANQGSEA. The CDR3 spans 12 residues. The DNA for the CDR3 is TGCAGCTCCCAGCGGGTTGGCAATGAGCAGTTCTTC. As protein: CSSQRVGNEQFF.

This clone was picked up one time. The chain joins TRBV21-1 to TRBJ2-3. TRBV21-1 is termed a pseudogene. The CDR3 runs to 14 residues. The CDR3 bases are TGTGCCAGCAGCAAAGCGCTCCTTTCTCATGCGCAGTATTTT. Its protein product is CASSKALLSHAQYF.

The chain couples TRBV28 to TRBJ1-1; possibly TRBD1 for D (6 bases). Germline V CDR1 and CDR2: MDHEN, SYDVKM. Trimming took off 6 bases at V and 2 bases at J, with 10 bases between the two ends. The CDR3 has 13 amino acids. The chain's CDR3 is CASRTGFNTEAFF. The DNA for the CDR3 is TGTGCCAGCAGGACAGGATTTAACACTGAAGCTTTCTTT.

The V and J genes are TRBV5-1 and TRBJ2-6; TRBD1 matches 7 bases. Germline CDR1 is SGHRS and CDR2 is YFSETQ. This CDR3 has 15 amino acids. V was pared by 6 bases and J by 4 bases, with 7 bases of the junction left unmatched. The CDR3 sequence is CASTDRPRGANVLTF. CDR3 coding DNA: TGCGCCAGCACGGACAGGCCGCGAGGGGCCAACGTCCTGACTTTC.

The V gene is TRBV19, the J gene TRBJ1-2, with 7 bases matching TRBD1. V dropped 4 bases and J dropped 4; count of bases not matched to a gene: 15. There are 17 residues in the CDR3. Germline lookup yields CDR1 LNHDA and CDR2 SQIVND (reference sequence). The CDR3 region has the DNA TGTGCCAGTAGTAGGGACAGCCGTCTCTCATTCCTCTATGGCTACACCTTC. It codes for CASSRDSRLSFLYGYTF.

This clone has a handful of counts. V usage is TRBV10-3 and J usage is TRBJ1-2, with D possibly matching TRBD1 (5 bases). Germline CDR1 and CDR2: ENHRY and SYGVKD. Deletions cut 5 bases from V and 6 bases from J, with 10 bases between. The CDR3 is made up of 12 amino acids. The CDR3 loop is CAISQGVHGYTF. As DNA, the CDR3 is TGTGCCATCAGTCAAGGGGTCCATGGCTACACCTTC.

This clone appeared once. The chain uses TRBV21-1 and TRBJ2-3; the DNA was not used to check the table's D call, TRBD2. TRBV21-1 is a listed pseudogene. This CDR3 has 15 amino acids. The chain's CDR3 is CASSKGDSCPDTQYF. The DNA for the CDR3 is TGTGCCAGCAGCAAAGGTGACTCATGCCCAGATACGCAGTATTTT.

As regards this clone: Sequence at one end of the junction differs from germline and may be a read error. This chain links TRBV4-2 with TRBJ1-4; tentatively, D is TRBD1 (6 bases). This CDR3 is built from 11 residues. Germline V gives CDR1 LGHNA, CDR2 YNFKEQ. This CDR3 is CASSLRVGGRF. The CDR3 nucleotides are TGTGCCAGCAGCCTACGGGTCGGGGGGCGATTT.

This rearrangement joins TRBV9 to TRBJ2-1; D is ambiguous. CDR3 length: 13 residues. CDR1 is SGDLS, CDR2 YYNGEE, per germline. The V and J ends lost 0 bases and 5 bases respectively, with 6 bases between them. CDR3 protein: CASSVGNNNEQFF. DNA for the CDR3: TGTGCCAGCAGCGTAGGTAACAACAATGAGCAGTTCTTC.

This rearrangement joins TRBV11-3 to TRBJ2-2, with 7 bases that match TRBD2. The CDR3 is 16 amino acids. The junction had 10 bases not matched to a gene; V was cut back by 5 bases and J by 4 bases. Germline lookup yields CDR1 SGHNT and CDR2 YENEEA. As DNA, the CDR3 is TGTGCCAGCAGCCCCACCAGCGGGAAGCTCACCGGGGAGCTGTTTTTT. It translates to CASSPTSGKLTGELFF.

The rearrangement uses TRBV4-3 and TRBJ1-2; the D is unclear. Germline V CDR1 and CDR2: LGHNA, YSLEER. Trimming took off 0 bases at V and 8 bases at J, with 13 bases between the two ends. The CDR3 is 14 residues long. CDR3 loop: CASSQEGSWEGYTF. CDR3 DNA: TGCGCCAGCAGCCAAGAAGGAAGTTGGGAAGGCTACACCTTC.

A remark on this clone: This CDR3 is also generated by other DNA sequences in the sample. This sequence joins TRBV25-1 and TRBJ1-2; weak D call: TRBD1 (6 bases). This CDR3 spans 12 amino acids. Germline V lookup: CDR1 MGHDK, CDR2 SYGVNS. V was clipped by 6 bases and J by 1 base, with 6 bases between them. The CDR3 DNA reads as TGTGCCAGCAGGGACAGTAACTATGGCTACACCTTC. Protein: CASRDSNYGYTF.

This clone was counted only a few times. The chain links TRBV7-2 to TRBJ1-2, with TRBD1 matching over 8 bases. CDR1 is SGHTA and CDR2 is FQGNSA in the germline V gene. CDR3 size: 13 residues. With V trimmed by 5 bases and J by 5 bases, 4 bases remained unmatched. The CDR3 sequence: CASSPDREYGYTF. The CDR3 nucleotides read TGTGCCAGCAGCCCGGACAGGGAATATGGCTACACCTTC.

The CDR3 DNA reads TGTGCCAGTACTTTAGGGACGGATGAAGCTTTCTTT. This sequence encodes CASTLGTDEAFF. V usage is TRBV19 and J usage is TRBJ1-1, with D possibly matching TRBD1 (5 bases). Trimming left V 7 bases short and J 7 bases short, with 13 bases between. This CDR3 region has 12 residues. Germline CDR1 is LNHDA and CDR2 is SQIVND (reference sequence).